The 3 T cell receptor beta chains given below trace back to one sample, sequenced in a study of OX40 agonist ivuxolimab in advanced cancers. The repertoire was sequenced with immunoSEQ multiplex PCR; TCRdb's copy has only in-frame clones and lacks some. The sample carries 40,000 to 45,000 clones, about nine tenths recorded once. The sequences come from CD4+ or CD8+ T cells sorted from blood, collected in a trial of the OX40 agonist ivuxolimab. The receptor source for this set is an adult with an advanced solid tumor such as melanoma, head and neck, liver or kidney cancer.

The chain employs TRBV28 and TRBJ2-5, with D uncertain. CDR1 MDHEN and CDR2 SYDVKM come from the germline V gene. This CDR3 has 14 amino acids. Trimming cost V 1 base and J 5 bases, with 11 bases left between them. CDR3 loop: CASSLYPSPETQYF. CDR3 nucleotides: TGTGCCAGCAGTTTATACCCGAGCCCCGAGACCCAGTACTTC.

The chain carries TRBV4-1 and TRBJ2-1; 10 bases line up with TRBD2. This CDR3 is built from 15 residues. V lost 6 bases and J lost 6; bases outside the gene matches: 8. Germline-derived CDR1 and CDR2 are MGHRA and YSYEKL. CDR3 sequence reads: CASSPSGSKGNEQFF. The CDR3 coding sequence is TGCGCCAGCAGTCCTAGCGGGAGTAAGGGCAATGAGCAGTTCTTC.

CDR3 in amino acids: CASRRRDRGIRQPQHF. The DNA of the CDR3 is TGTGCCAGCAGGCGCCGGGACAGGGGAATTCGTCAGCCCCAGCATTTT. V is TRBV28 and J is TRBJ1-5; 10 bases are a match to TRBD1. Per germline, CDR1 MDHEN and CDR2 SYDVKM. Trimming took 6 bases from V and 6 from J; bases not matched to a gene: 11. There are 16 residues in the CDR3.